A single sample gave rise to the 21 T cell receptor beta chains below, sequenced in a study of neurological immune-mediated disorders. Stated time point: longitudinal time-point 3. Each CDR3 protein is one row after TCRdb ran MiXCR on the 5' RACE reads. The repertoire holds 93,000 or so distinct CDR3 sequences, roughly 10% seen once, with under 4% in the top ten. Sequences were obtained from PBMCs. The receptors were gathered from a female donor with HTLV-1-associated myelopathy (HAM/TSP).

This clonotype was seen more than once but under ten times. The rearrangement joins TRBV7-2 to TRBJ2-7; TRBD1 aligns across 11 bases. The CDR3 consists of 14 residues. CDR1 is SGHTA and CDR2 is FQGNSA in the germline V gene. V dropped 5 bases and J dropped 7; count of bases not matched to a gene: 7. The CDR3 nucleotides are TGTGCCAGCAGCCCAGGGACAGGGGGTGGGGAGCAGTACTTC. It yields the protein CASSPGTGGGEQYF.

Comment on this clonotype: It may be a read error: a sequence one base away is much more abundant. This chain uses TRBV5-1 with TRBJ2-7; 8 nucleotides line up with TRBD2. Germline assignment: CDR1 SGHRS and CDR2 YFSETQ. This CDR3 is built from 14 residues. In nucleotides, the CDR3 is TGCGCCAGCAGCCGGGGGGGAGTCTCCTACGATCAGTACTTC. Translating it yields CASSRGGVSYDQYF.

This clonotype was observed many times. The V gene is TRBV15, the J gene TRBJ1-1; D possibly corresponds to TRBD1 (5 bases). The ends were cut back, 0 bases at V and 4 bases at J, with 15 bases in the middle. This CDR3 is built from 16 residues. Germline V gene data show CDR1 as LNHNV and CDR2 as YYDKDF (reference sequence). CDR3 protein: CATSRDFNPQGTEAFF. CDR3 bases: TGTGCCACCAGCAGAGATTTTAACCCGCAGGGCACTGAAGCTTTCTTT.

As to this clonotype: A junction boundary mismatches the germline segment, possibly from a read error. The chain is built from TRBV4-1 and TRBJ2-2, with D unresolved. Looked up from germline, CDR1 is MGHRA and CDR2 is YSYEKL. The CDR3 length is 12 residues. CDR3 DNA sequence: TGCGCCAGCCTCCGAAGCACCAGGGAGCTGTTTTTT. Translating it yields CASLRSTRELFF.

This clonotype was seen many times. This chain connects TRBV2 to TRBJ2-7; D not resolved. The germline V gene has CDR1 SNHLY and CDR2 FYNNEI. CDR3 size: 11 residues. Trimming took off 6 bases at V and 3 bases at J, with 6 bases between the two ends. The CDR3 sequence: CASSAYYEQYF. The CDR3 region has the DNA TGTGCCAGCAGCGCCTACTACGAGCAGTACTTC.

This clonotype was counted at least ten times. V and J are TRBV5-6 and TRBJ2-7; tentative D call: TRBD2 (5 bases). Germline V gene sequence: CDR1 SGHDT, CDR2 YYEEEE. Trimming took 1 base from V and 1 from J, leaving 15 bases between them. CDR3 length: 16 amino acids. The CDR3 here is CASSLLTASRSYEQYF. In DNA form, the CDR3 reads TGTGCCAGCAGCTTGTTAACGGCTAGCAGGTCCTACGAGCAGTACTTC.

This clonotype was picked up many times. The J gene is TRBJ1-4, the V gene TRBV2; D remains unclear. Germline CDR1 reads SNHLY; CDR2 reads FYNNEI. V lost 7 bases to trimming and J lost 8 bases, with 11 bases between them. The CDR3 contains 12 residues. Here the CDR3 reads CASTRVGEKLFF. For the CDR3, the DNA is TGTGCCAGCACCCGAGTGGGGGAAAAACTGTTTTTT.

This clonotype was picked up many times. The J gene is TRBJ2-7, the V gene TRBV20-1; D not resolved. V was trimmed by 6 bases and J by 5 bases, leaving 20 bases between them. This CDR3 has 14 residues. The V gene's germline CDR1 is DFQATT and CDR2 SNEGSKA (reference sequence). The CDR3 here is CSALPGPGLNEQYF. The CDR3 DNA is TGCAGTGCCCTCCCCGGTCCGGGCCTGAACGAGCAGTACTTC.

In regard to this clonotype: As the CDR3 is not closed by the conserved phenylalanine or tryptophan, this likely results from a read error. The chain joins TRBV5-1 to TRBJ2-7, with D maybe TRBD2 (6 bases). Germline values: CDR1 SGHRS, CDR2 YFSETQ. With 2 bases removed from V and 0 bases from J, the gap between germline ends came to 15 bases. The length of the CDR3 is 16 residues. The CDR3: CASSFSLAWSSYEQYL. In DNA form, the CDR3 reads TGCGCCAGCAGCTTCTCACTAGCCTGGAGCTCCTACGAGCAGTACTTA.

This clonotype was detected a few times. V is TRBV7-2 and J is TRBJ1-4; possible D gene TRBD1, 6 bases. Trimming stripped 3 bases from V and 4 bases from J, with 15 bases between. Germline loops: CDR1 SGHTA, CDR2 FQGNSA. This CDR3 comprises 16 residues. The CDR3 nucleotides are TGTGCCAGCAGCTTCCTGCCCGGACAGCTTAATGAAAAACTGTTTTTT. This codes for CASSFLPGQLNEKLFF.

In regard to this clonotype: The junction departs from the called germline gene at one end, perhaps through a read error. The chain carries TRBV5-6 and TRBJ2-3, with D unresolved. Germline values: CDR1 SGHDT, CDR2 YYEEEE. The CDR3 extends over 13 amino acids. CDR3 protein: CASRLPSTDTQYF. The CDR3 DNA is TGTGCAAGCAGATTACCAAGCACAGATACGCAGTATTTT. Variable domain in full (rest from reference TRBV5-6 and TRBJ2-3): DAGVTQSPTHLIKTRGQQVTLRCSPKSGHDTVSWYQQALGQGPQFIFQYYEEEERQRGNFPDRFSGHQFPNYSSELNVNALLLGDSALYLCASRLPSTDTQYFGPGTRLTVL.

With regard to this clonotype: A much larger clone differs from this one at a single base, so this may be a read error. The V and J genes are TRBV5-1 and TRBJ2-3, with 7 positions matching TRBD2. The CDR3 has 16 amino acids. Germline V gene sequence: CDR1 SGHRS, CDR2 YFSETQ. V was pared by 0 bases and J by 5 bases, with 9 bases of the junction left unmatched. The CDR3 nucleotides are TGCGCCAGCAGCTTGGGAATGGCGGGGGAATTAGATACGCAGTATTTT. Its protein is CASSLGMAGELDTQYF.

The V gene is TRBV10-1, the J gene TRBJ2-5; D is undetermined. There are 14 residues in the CDR3. Germline assignment: CDR1 WNHNN and CDR2 SYGVQD (reference sequence). Trimming pared 6 bases from V and 2 bases from J, leaving 13 bases between. DNA of the CDR3: TGCGCCAGCAGGTGCCGTGAGAGTCAAGAGACCCAGTACTTC. This translates into CASRCRESQETQYF.

At least ten counts were recorded for this clonotype. This chain connects TRBV28 to TRBJ2-2; 12 nucleotides agree with TRBD2. The germline V gene encodes CDR1 MDHEN and CDR2 SYDVKM. The CDR3 is 16 amino acids. V lost 10 bases, J lost 0 bases, and 6 bases stayed unmatched. For the CDR3, the DNA is TGTGCCACAACCGGACTAGCGGGGACGAACACCGGGGAGCTGTTTTTT. This sequence encodes CATTGLAGTNTGELFF.

This clonotype was found a few times. The chain employs TRBV20-1 and TRBJ2-7; D may be TRBD1 or TRBD2 (6 bases each). The CDR3 spans 14 residues. Germline V gives CDR1 DFQATT, CDR2 SNEGSKA (reference sequence). With 3 bases removed from V and 4 bases from J, the gap between germline ends came to 16 bases. The CDR3 region is CSARLQRRGYEQYF. Here the CDR3 DNA reads TGCAGTGCTAGGTTACAGCGGAGGGGGTACGAGCAGTACTTC.

There are many counts of this clonotype. The rearrangement joins TRBV7-3 to TRBJ1-6; 7 nucleotides agree with TRBD1. The CDR3 has 17 residues. Looked up from germline, CDR1 is SGHTA and CDR2 is FQGTGA. The V and J ends lost 2 bases and 1 base, in that order; junction bases with no gene match: 5. CDR3 in DNA: TGTGCCAGCAGCTTAGACATCAGGGGGTCCTATAATTCACCCCTCCACTTT. Translation gives CASSLDIRGSYNSPLHF.

This clonotype showed up many times. The CDR3 sequence is CASRGRGDTYEQYF. The CDR3 bases are TGTGCCAGCAGGGGACGGGGGGATACTTACGAGCAGTACTTC. V is TRBV7-2 and J is TRBJ2-7, with 7 positions matching TRBD2. The CDR3 is 14 residues long. Germline lookup yields CDR1 SGHTA and CDR2 FQGNSA. The ends lost 6 bases at V and 4 bases at J; junction bases unmatched: 9.

This clonotype came up many times. This chain uses TRBV28 with TRBJ2-7, with D tentatively TRBD1 or TRBD2 (5 bases each). The CDR3 runs to 18 residues. Germline CDR1 reads MDHEN; CDR2 reads SYDVKM. V dropped 5 bases and J dropped 6 bases, with 29 bases sitting between them. CDR3 sequence (DNA): TGTGCCAGCAGTCTTGGAATCACTCCGGGACGCAGGCCTGGCGAGCAGTACTTC. Residues: CASSLGITPGRRPGEQYF.

This clonotype was seen ten or more times. The V and J genes are TRBV20-1 and TRBJ2-5; 10 bases map to TRBD2. The CDR3 totals 14 residues. Germline trimming cut 3 bases from V and 2 bases from J; bases unmatched to any gene: 3. Germline V gene data show CDR1 as DFQATT and CDR2 as SNEGSKA (reference sequence). The CDR3, as DNA: TGCAGTGCTAGGAAAGCGGGGGGGCAAGAGACCCAGTACTTC. As protein: CSARKAGGQETQYF.

This clonotype was found many times. The chain employs TRBV20-1 and TRBJ2-7; no clear D. Germline lookup yields CDR1 DFQATT and CDR2 SNEGSKA (reference sequence). V was shortened by 2 bases and J by 3 bases, with 14 bases between the two germline ends. This CDR3 is built from 14 residues. CDR3 bases: TGCAGTGCTAGATTTGGGATGGCGATCTACGAGCAGTACTTC. Its protein product is CSARFGMAIYEQYF.

This clonotype was recorded at least ten times. The chain couples TRBV28 to TRBJ2-3; D possibly corresponds to TRBD2 (6 bases). The germline CDR1 and CDR2 sequences are MDHEN and SYDVKM. The V and J ends lost 3 bases and 1 base respectively, with 14 bases between them. This CDR3 contains 16 residues. For the CDR3, the DNA is TGTGCCAGCAGTTTGGCGGCGGCGGGGCGCACAGATACGCAGTATTTT. Its translation: CASSLAAAGRTDTQYF.